The next 22 T cell receptor beta chains were all read from a single sample in a study of blood T cell repertoires in COVID-19 (dated by TCRdb to 2018 to 2020). The library relied on the immunoSEQ multiplex PCR assay. This immuneACCESS table, as held by TCRdb, lists in-frame sequences with V and J called but not all clones. Of the missing ones, under half trace to an unresolved V gene in checked studies; the others have no known cause. This sample holds about 140,000 clones; 85% to 90% were observed only once. The top ten clonotypes cover under 6.5% of the sample. The sequenced sample was peripheral blood. The receptors originated from a human donor in a cohort sampled during active COVID-19.

The chain uses TRBV14 and TRBJ1-3; a weak D match, TRBD1 (6 bases). The V end was cut by 3 bases, the J end by 10 bases, with 10 bases between. Germline loops: CDR1 SGHDN, CDR2 FVKESK. This CDR3 has 12 residues. In DNA, the CDR3 is TGTGCCAGCAGCCACGTCAGGGGAACCATATATTTT. It encodes CASSHVRGTIYF. The variable domain in full, completed from reference TRBV14 and TRBJ1-3, reads EAGVTQFPSHSVIEKGQTVTLRCDPISGHDNLYWYRRVMGKEIKFLLHFVKESKQDESGMPNNRFLAERTGGTYSTLKVQPAELEDSGVYFCASSHVRGTIYFGEGSWLTVV.

The chain recombines TRBV9 with TRBJ2-3; 8 positions match TRBD2. Germline V gene lookup returns CDR1 SGDLS and CDR2 YYNGEE. V dropped 0 bases and J dropped 6; count of bases not matched to a gene: 6. This CDR3 is built from 15 residues. CDR3 sequence reads: CASSVDGGAGDTQYF. CDR3 DNA sequence: TGTGCCAGCAGCGTAGACGGGGGGGCCGGGGATACGCAGTATTTT.

The rearrangement links TRBV3-1 (or the pseudogene TRBV3-2) to TRBJ2-2; no definite D call. With 5 bases removed from V and 2 bases from J, the gap between germline ends came to 3 bases. The CDR3 extends over 12 amino acids. The V gene's germline CDR1 is LGHDT and CDR2 YNNKEL (reference sequence). DNA for the CDR3: TGTGCCAGCAGCTCTAACACCGGGGAGCTGTTTTTT. Translated: CASSSNTGELFF.

The chain links TRBV19 to TRBJ2-7; D not certain. The CDR3 sequence is 13 residues long. Germline assignment: CDR1 LNHDA and CDR2 SQIVND (reference sequence). V dropped 3 bases and J dropped 3 bases, with 9 bases sitting between them. The CDR3 protein is CASSMGTIYEQYF. CDR3 sequence (DNA): TGTGCCAGTAGTATGGGCACGATCTACGAGCAGTACTTC.

In this sample, this clone turned up once. The chain is built from TRBV19 and TRBJ1-1, with D tentatively TRBD1 (6 bases). Deletions cut 8 bases from V and 0 bases from J, with 16 bases between. The CDR3 consists of 15 residues. The germline gives CDR1 LNHDA, CDR2 SQIVND (reference sequence). CDR3 sequence: CASSGQWGMNTEAFF. The CDR3 nucleotides read TGTGCCAGTTCTGGACAGTGGGGAATGAACACTGAAGCTTTCTTT.

The chain carries TRBV21-1 and TRBJ2-5; TRBD1 is taken as the D call from the table, unchecked against the DNA. TRBV21-1 is noted as a pseudogene. This CDR3 has 13 amino acids. As DNA, the CDR3 is TGTGCCAGCATATCAGGGAAGTATGAGACCCAGTACTTC. Translation: CASISGKYETQYF.

The rearrangement uses TRBV7-2 and TRBJ1-1; TRBD1 matches 7 bases. CDR1 is SGHTA, CDR2 FQGNSA, per germline. The CDR3 contains 17 residues. J gave up 4 bases and V 2 bases, and 13 bases lay outside the gene matches. The CDR3 loop is CASSLRQGNFEVTEAFF. Here the CDR3 DNA reads TGTGCCAGCAGCTTAAGACAGGGTAATTTCGAAGTCACTGAAGCTTTCTTT. Drawing the rest from reference TRBV7-2 and TRBJ1-1, the complete variable domain is GAGVSQSPSNKVTEKGKDVELRCDPISGHTALYWYRQSLGQGLEFLIYFQGNSAPDKSGLPSDRFSAERTGGSVSTLTIQRTQQEDSAVYLCASSLRQGNFEVTEAFFGQGTRLTVV.

The chain combines TRBV5-1 with TRBJ2-7; D possibly corresponds to TRBD1 (5 bases). This CDR3 is 14 amino acids long. V was shortened by 0 bases and J by 3 bases, with 10 bases between the two germline ends. The germline gives CDR1 SGHRS, CDR2 YFSETQ. DNA for the CDR3: TGCGCCAGCAGCTTGGACAGGATCAACTACGAGCAGTACTTC. Protein sequence: CASSLDRINYEQYF. Full variable domain (remainder filled in from reference TRBV5-1 and TRBJ2-7): KAGVTQTPRYLIKTRGQQVTLSCSPISGHRSVSWYQQTPGQGLQFLFEYFSETQRNKGNFPGRFSGRQFSNSRSEMNVSTLELGDSALYLCASSLDRINYEQYFGPGTRLTVT.

CDR3 sequence (DNA): TGCGCCAGCAAAGGACTAGCGGGGCGACTACATTACTCCTACAATGAGCAGTTCTTC. It translates to CASKGLAGRLHYSYNEQFF. This chain links TRBV10-1 with TRBJ2-1, with TRBD2 matching over 12 bases. In germline, CDR1 is WNHNN, CDR2 SYGVQD (reference sequence). This CDR3 has 19 residues. Unmatched junction bases numbered 13, after V lost 7 bases and J lost 0 bases.

This sequence joins TRBV30 and TRBJ1-6; D is ambiguous. The V end lost 2 bases, the J end lost 6 bases, and 5 bases lay between the germline ends. Germline V gene sequence: CDR1 GTSNPN, CDR2 SVGIG (reference sequence). The CDR3 runs 12 residues. The CDR3 DNA sequence: TGTGCCTGGAGTCATGTTAATTCACCCCTCCACTTT. This codes for CAWSHVNSPLHF.

Only one count was recorded for this clone. The chain is built from TRBV2 and TRBJ2-1; 8 bases fit TRBD2. V was clipped by 3 bases and J by 9 bases; unmatched bases: 10. Germline V gene sequence: CDR1 SNHLY, CDR2 FYNNEI. The CDR3 extends over 15 amino acids. The CDR3 DNA reads as TGTGCCAGCAGTGAGTTTACGGGAGGGGATGGTGAGCAGTTCTTC. Translation: CASSEFTGGDGEQFF.

The CDR3 DNA reads TGTGCCAGCAGCCTATTCGGGGTGCGGGGCGGAGGGGCCTACAATGAGCAGTTCTTC. Protein: CASSLFGVRGGGAYNEQFF. This rearrangement joins TRBV7-3 to TRBJ2-1; a possible D gene is TRBD2 (6 bases). The CDR3 runs to 19 residues. The V gene lost 5 bases and the J gene lost 2 bases, with 25 bases spanning the gap. Germline lookup yields CDR1 SGHTA and CDR2 FQGTGA.

V is TRBV5-4 and J is TRBJ1-6; no definite D call. This CDR3 region has 13 residues. Between the trimmed V and J ends, which lost 3 bases and 7 bases, there was a span of 8 bases. The V gene's germline CDR1 is SGHNT and CDR2 YYREEE (reference sequence). The CDR3: CASSSNRNSPLHF. CDR3 nucleotide sequence: TGTGCCAGCAGCTCCAACAGAAATTCACCCCTCCACTTT.

The chain links TRBV5-6 to TRBJ2-2, with D perhaps matching TRBD2 (7 bases). The CDR3 runs to 16 residues. In germline, CDR1 is SGHDT, CDR2 YYEEEE. The V end lost 2 bases, the J end lost 3 bases, and 14 bases lay between the germline ends. CDR3 residues: CASSFVAGADTGELFF. The DNA for the CDR3 is TGTGCCAGCAGCTTCGTTGCGGGGGCCGACACCGGGGAGCTGTTTTTT.

The chain joins TRBV14 to TRBJ2-5; the D gene is possibly TRBD2 (6 bases). The CDR3 is made up of 15 amino acids. Germline V gives CDR1 SGHDN, CDR2 FVKESK. Trimming removed 0 bases from V and 5 bases from J, with 13 bases in between. Here the CDR3 reads CASSQDHGRGETQYF. CDR3 nucleotides: TGTGCCAGCAGCCAAGATCACGGGAGAGGGGAGACCCAGTACTTC.

The chain uses TRBV18 and TRBJ2-3; a weak D match, TRBD2 (5 bases). This CDR3 is built from 15 residues. Trimming took off 6 bases at V and 7 bases at J, with 20 bases between the two ends. Germline V lookup: CDR1 KGHSH, CDR2 LQKENI. CDR3 in DNA: TGTGCCAGCTCGTCACCAGTAGCCCAGCGGAATACGCAGTATTTT. Translating gives CASSSPVAQRNTQYF.

The rearrangement links TRBV28 to TRBJ2-2; 12 nucleotides agree with TRBD2. The CDR3 has 16 amino acids. Germline V gene data show CDR1 as MDHEN and CDR2 as SYDVKM. Trimming removed 5 bases from V and 4 bases from J; junction bases left unmatched: 5. The CDR3 is CASSKGGLAGTGELFF. CDR3 in DNA: TGTGCCAGCAGTAAGGGGGGACTAGCGGGCACCGGGGAGCTGTTTTTT.

The chain has TRBV5-8 and TRBJ1-5; no definite D call. Germline CDR1 SGHTS, CDR2 YDEGEE. V gave up 0 bases and J gave up 3 bases, with 13 bases separating them. The CDR3 is made up of 16 amino acids. The CDR3 coding sequence is TGTGCCAGCAGCTTGGGTACGGGGATGGTCAATCAGCCCCAGCATTTT. It codes for CASSLGTGMVNQPQHF. The full variable domain, completed using reference TRBV5-8 and TRBJ1-5, is EAGVTQSPTHLIKTRGQQATLRCSPISGHTSVYWYQQALGLGLQFLLWYDEGEERNRGNFPPRFSGRQFPNYSSELNVNALELEDSALYLCASSLGTGMVNQPQHFGDGTRLSIL.

The J gene is TRBJ1-1, the V gene TRBV11-2, with unresolved D. Trimming pared 1 base from V and 1 base from J, leaving 7 bases between. The CDR3 is made up of 14 amino acids. Looked up from germline, CDR1 is SGHAT and CDR2 is FQNNGV. The CDR3 DNA is TGTGCCAGCAGCTTAGCCGGCGGGAACACTGAAGCTTTCTTT. It translates to CASSLAGGNTEAFF.

Concerning this clone itself: One end of the junction does not line up with germline, which may come from a read error. J is TRBJ1-1 and V is TRBV2; TRBD1 is a possible D gene (5 bases). The germline CDR1 and CDR2 sequences are SNHLY and FYNNEI. The CDR3 loop spans 11 amino acids. Written as DNA, the CDR3 is TGTGCCAGCAGTGGAATGGAGAGGCAGGGCTTT. It codes for CASSGMERQGF.

The V call is TRBV4-1, the J call TRBJ1-6; D is possibly TRBD1 (6 bases). CDR3 length: 13 residues. The V and J ends lost 0 bases and 10 bases respectively, with 7 bases between them. Germline values: CDR1 MGHRA, CDR2 YSYEKL. The CDR3 protein is CASSQDRGSPLHF. Written as DNA, the CDR3 is TGCGCCAGCAGCCAAGACAGGGGCTCACCCCTCCACTTT.

This clone was detected only a few times. At the DNA level, this CDR3 is encoded by other sequences in the same sample as well. This rearrangement joins TRBV7-3 to TRBJ2-2, with 7 nucleotides matching TRBD1. V was clipped by 8 bases and J by 0 bases; unmatched bases: 3. Germline values: CDR1 SGHTA, CDR2 FQGTGA. The CDR3 sequence is 14 residues long. The CDR3 loop reads CASSRGSNTGELFF. CDR3 coding DNA: TGTGCCAGCTCCAGGGGGTCGAACACCGGGGAGCTGTTTTTT.